This T cell receptor beta chain was identified during a study of radiation and T cells in renal cell carcinoma. The protocol was immunoSEQ multiplex PCR, while the TCRdb copy is restricted to in-frame clones and leaves out a portion. The profile shows around 15,000 clones, around 66% of them singletons. This clone came up once. As yet, its antigen is unknown. Germline V gene lookup returns CDR1 MNHEY and CDR2 SMNVEV (reference sequence). V was pared by 3 bases and J by 2 bases, with 11 bases between. CDR3 length: 16 residues. The study's findings and limits: Pretreatment tumor biopsies were lacking, so baseline clonotypes are unknown. Top 100 clonotypes averaged around 50% in irradiated versus roughly 43% in nephrectomy-only tumors.

Treatment specified: 15 Gy SBRT to primary tumor, nephrectomy 4 weeks later. Nephrectomy followed 15 Gy stereotactic body radiation by 4 weeks. This renal cell carcinoma was of the clear cell type. The receptor was derived from a woman in her 70s with renal cell carcinoma. The starting material was tumor tissue, obtained from a patient whose treatment included radiotherapy and nephrectomy. This chain uses TRBV27 with TRBJ2-6; D could derive from TRBD1 or TRBD2 (5 bases each). CDR3 sequence reads: CASSLGQGAGANVLTF. CDR3 nucleotides: TGTGCCAGCAGTTTGGGGCAGGGAGCTGGGGCCAACGTCCTGACTTTC.